The source of this TCR beta chain is a study of cytomegalovirus exposure and HLA in healthy donors. The PCR ran on 60 Vbeta and 13 Jbeta primers. Generated by immunoSEQ multiplex PCR, the TCRdb table keeps only in-frame clones and is missing some. The top ten hold 2% of the sample, which has roughly 250,000 clones, approximately 84% seen once. Findings of the study overall: Specific recognition of CMV antigens was confirmed in vitro for a few chains (all CMV-associated). The majority of CMV-associated TCR beta chains were reported as apparently HLA-restricted in a later analysis. In an earlier analysis, most TCR beta V segments were productive about 87% or about 30% of the time.

This clone was recorded once. Its cognate antigen is unknown. Specimen: PBMCs. The TCR originated in a woman aged 40 to 50 in good health and CMV-seropositive.

The CDR3 bases are TGCAGCGTGAGACCCATAGCGTATAGCGGTGAGCAGTTCTTC. The encoded protein is CSVRPIAYSGEQFF. The chain links TRBV29-1 to TRBJ2-1; D is perhaps TRBD2 (6 bases). The CDR3 is made up of 14 amino acids. Trimming left V 6 bases short and J 9 bases short, with 21 bases between. Germline CDR1 is SQVTM and CDR2 is ANQGSEA.